The 2 T cell receptor beta chains below come from one sample, sequenced in a study of T cell repertoires in cytomegalovirus infection. For these TCRs, the target antigens are not known. TCRdb used MiXCR to reprocess the reads, holding one entry per CDR3 protein. The sample lists 750,000 to 900,000 distinct CDR3 sequences; about 27% were seen once. Sequenced here: cultured CD8+ T cells from PBMCs, sampled from culture after CMV antigen stimulation. The receptors originated from a human donor in good health (CMV status not recorded). Some clones in this sample may be carry-over from other donors' samples.

This clonotype was detected a few times. The chain has TRBV6-6 and TRBJ2-2, with 11 positions matching TRBD1. The CDR3 covers 19 residues. V lost 7 bases, J lost 4 bases, and 17 bases stayed unmatched. Germline CDR1 is MNHNY and CDR2 is SVGAGI (reference sequence). Here the CDR3 reads CASISVVDRGRVGTGELFF. As DNA, the CDR3 is TGTGCCAGCATTTCGGTAGTGGACAGGGGGCGCGTGGGCACCGGGGAGCTGTTTTTT.

This clonotype was observed a few times. This chain uses TRBV7-2 with TRBJ1-6; D remains unclear. Trimming removed 5 bases at V and 1 base at J, with 15 bases between. CDR1 and CDR2 from the germline V gene are SGHTA and FQGNSA. The CDR3 contains 17 residues. The CDR3 DNA is TGTGCCAGCAGCCTGGGAACCTCCTATTCCTATAATTCACCCCTCCACTTT. It codes for CASSLGTSYSYNSPLHF.